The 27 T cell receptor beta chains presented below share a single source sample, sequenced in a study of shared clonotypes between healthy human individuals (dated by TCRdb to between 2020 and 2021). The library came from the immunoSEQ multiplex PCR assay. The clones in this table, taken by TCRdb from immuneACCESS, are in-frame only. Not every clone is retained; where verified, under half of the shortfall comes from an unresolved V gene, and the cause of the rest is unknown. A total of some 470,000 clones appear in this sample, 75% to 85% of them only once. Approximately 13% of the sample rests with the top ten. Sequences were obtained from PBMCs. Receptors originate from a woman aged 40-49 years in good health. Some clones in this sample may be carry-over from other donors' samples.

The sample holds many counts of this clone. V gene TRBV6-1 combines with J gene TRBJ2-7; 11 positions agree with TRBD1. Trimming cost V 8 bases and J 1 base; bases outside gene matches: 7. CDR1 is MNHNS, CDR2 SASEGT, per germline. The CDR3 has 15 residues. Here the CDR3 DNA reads TGTGCCAGCGGAAAGGGGACAGGGGGGTCCTACGAGCAGTACTTC. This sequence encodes CASGKGTGGSYEQYF.

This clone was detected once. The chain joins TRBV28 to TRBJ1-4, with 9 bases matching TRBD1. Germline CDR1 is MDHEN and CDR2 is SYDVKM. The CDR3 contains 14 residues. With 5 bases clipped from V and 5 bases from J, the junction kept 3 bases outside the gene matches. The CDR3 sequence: CASSRQGVNEKLFF. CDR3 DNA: TGTGCCAGCAGTCGACAGGGGGTGAATGAAAAACTGTTTTTT.

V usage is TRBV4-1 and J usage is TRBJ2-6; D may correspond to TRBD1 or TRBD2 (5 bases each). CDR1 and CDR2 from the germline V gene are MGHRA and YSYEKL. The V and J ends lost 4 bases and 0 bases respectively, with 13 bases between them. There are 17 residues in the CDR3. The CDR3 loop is CASSLRDGSSGANVLTF. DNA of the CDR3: TGCGCCAGCAGCCTCCGGGACGGATCCTCTGGGGCCAACGTCCTGACTTTC.

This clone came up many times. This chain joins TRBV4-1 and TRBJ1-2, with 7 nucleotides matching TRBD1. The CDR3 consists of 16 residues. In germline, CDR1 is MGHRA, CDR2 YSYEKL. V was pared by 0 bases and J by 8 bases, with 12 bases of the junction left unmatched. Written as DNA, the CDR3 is TGCGCCAGCAGCCAAGACTATGACAGGGCACCGTGGGGCTACACCTTC. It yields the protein CASSQDYDRAPWGYTF.

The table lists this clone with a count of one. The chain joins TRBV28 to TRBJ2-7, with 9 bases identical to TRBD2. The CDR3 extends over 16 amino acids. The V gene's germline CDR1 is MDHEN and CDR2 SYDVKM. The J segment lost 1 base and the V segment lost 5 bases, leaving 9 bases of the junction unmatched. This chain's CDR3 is CASSPSGMGFSYEQYF. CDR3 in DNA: TGTGCCAGCAGTCCTAGCGGGATGGGGTTTTCCTACGAGCAGTACTTC.

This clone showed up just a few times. The CDR3 DNA reads TGTGCCAGCAGCGCGTACAGGAATGAAAAACTGTTTTTT. Its protein is CASSAYRNEKLFF. This sequence joins TRBV7-2 and TRBJ1-4; D is possibly TRBD1 (5 bases). Germline loops: CDR1 SGHTA, CDR2 FQGNSA. There are 13 residues in the CDR3. V shed 5 bases and J shed 5 bases, with 9 bases lying between them.

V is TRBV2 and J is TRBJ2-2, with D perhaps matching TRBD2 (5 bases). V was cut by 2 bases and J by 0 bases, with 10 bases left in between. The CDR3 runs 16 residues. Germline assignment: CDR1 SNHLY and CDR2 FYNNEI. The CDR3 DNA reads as TGTGCCAGCAGTGAACGGGGTAGGACGAACACCGGGGAGCTGTTTTTT. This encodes CASSERGRTNTGELFF.

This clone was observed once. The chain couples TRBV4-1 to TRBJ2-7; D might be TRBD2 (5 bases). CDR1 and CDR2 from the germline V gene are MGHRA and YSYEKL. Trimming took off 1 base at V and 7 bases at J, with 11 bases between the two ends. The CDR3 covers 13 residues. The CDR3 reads CASSQVGDYEQYF. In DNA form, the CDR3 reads TGCGCCAGCAGCCAAGTAGGTGACTATGAGCAGTACTTC.

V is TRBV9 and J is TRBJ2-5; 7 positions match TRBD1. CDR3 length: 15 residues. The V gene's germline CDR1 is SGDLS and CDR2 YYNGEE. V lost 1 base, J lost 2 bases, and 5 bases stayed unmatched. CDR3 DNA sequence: TGTGCCAGCAGCGTATCCCGGGGACAGCAAGAGACCCAGTACTTC. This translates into CASSVSRGQQETQYF.

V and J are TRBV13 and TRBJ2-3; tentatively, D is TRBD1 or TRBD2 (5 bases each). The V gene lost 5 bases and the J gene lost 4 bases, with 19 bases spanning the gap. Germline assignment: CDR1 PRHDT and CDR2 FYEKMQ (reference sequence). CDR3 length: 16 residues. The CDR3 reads CASSPAGAVYPDTQYF. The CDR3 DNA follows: TGTGCCAGCAGCCCTGCCGGGGCGGTTTATCCAGATACGCAGTATTTT.

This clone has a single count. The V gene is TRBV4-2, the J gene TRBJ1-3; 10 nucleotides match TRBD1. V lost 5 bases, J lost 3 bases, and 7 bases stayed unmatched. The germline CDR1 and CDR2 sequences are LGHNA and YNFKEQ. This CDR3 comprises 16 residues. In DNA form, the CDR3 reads TGTGCCAGCAGCATCCGACAGGGGGCAGGTGGAAACACCATATATTTT. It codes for CASSIRQGAGGNTIYF.

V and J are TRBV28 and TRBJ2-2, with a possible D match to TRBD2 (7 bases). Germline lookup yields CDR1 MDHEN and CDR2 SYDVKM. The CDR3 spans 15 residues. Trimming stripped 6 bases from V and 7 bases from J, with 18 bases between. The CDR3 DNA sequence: TGTGCCAGCAGCTCGTCGGGGGGCTTGGGCGGGGAGCTGTTTTTT. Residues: CASSSSGGLGGELFF.

The CDR3 sequence is CSVRGTGDLYGYTF. As DNA, the CDR3 is TGCAGCGTCAGAGGGACAGGGGACCTTTATGGCTACACCTTC. The chain uses TRBV29-1 and TRBJ1-2, with 10 bases aligning to TRBD1. The germline gives CDR1 SQVTM, CDR2 ANQGSEA. This CDR3 is built from 14 residues. Unmatched junction bases numbered 9, after V lost 6 bases and J lost 5 bases.

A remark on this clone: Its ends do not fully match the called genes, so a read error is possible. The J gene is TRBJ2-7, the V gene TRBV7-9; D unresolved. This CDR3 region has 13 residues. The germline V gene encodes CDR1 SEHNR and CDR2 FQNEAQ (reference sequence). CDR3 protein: CASESRSSCEQYF. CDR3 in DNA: TGCGCCAGCGAGAGTCGGAGCTCCTGCGAGCAGTACTTC.

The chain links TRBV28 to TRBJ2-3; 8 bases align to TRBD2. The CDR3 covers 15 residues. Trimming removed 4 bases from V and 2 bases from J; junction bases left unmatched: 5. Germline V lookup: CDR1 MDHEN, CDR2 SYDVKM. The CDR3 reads CASSSPGGNTDTQYF. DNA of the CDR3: TGTGCCAGCAGTTCCCCGGGGGGGAACACAGATACGCAGTATTTT. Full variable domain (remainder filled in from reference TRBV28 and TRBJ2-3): DVKVTQSSRYLVKRTGEKVFLECVQDMDHENMFWYRQDPGLGLRLIYFSYDVKMKEKGDIPEGYSVSREKKERFSLILESASTNQTSMYLCASSSPGGNTDTQYFGPGTRLTVL.

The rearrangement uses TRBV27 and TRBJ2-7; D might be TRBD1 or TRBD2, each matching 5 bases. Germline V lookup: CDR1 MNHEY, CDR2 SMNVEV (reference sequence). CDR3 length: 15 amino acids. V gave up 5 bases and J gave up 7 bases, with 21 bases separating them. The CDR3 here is CASSQTWGTLEEQYF. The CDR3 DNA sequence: TGTGCCAGCAGTCAGACTTGGGGGACCCTCGAAGAGCAGTACTTC.

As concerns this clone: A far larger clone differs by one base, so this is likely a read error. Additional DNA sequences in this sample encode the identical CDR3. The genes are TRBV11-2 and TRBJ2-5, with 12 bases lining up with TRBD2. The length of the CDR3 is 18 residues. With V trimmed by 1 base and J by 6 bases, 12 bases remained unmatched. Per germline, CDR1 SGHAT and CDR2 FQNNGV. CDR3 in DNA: TGTGCCAGCAGCTTAGGTGGCCTAGCGGGAGGGCCGGGGAAGACCCAGTACTTC. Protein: CASSLGGLAGGPGKTQYF.

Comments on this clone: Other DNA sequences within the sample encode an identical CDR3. CDR3 residues: CASSLRQNTEAFF. The CDR3 DNA reads as TGTGCCAGCAGCTTAAGGCAGAACACTGAAGCTTTCTTT. The genes are TRBV7-2 and TRBJ1-1; D remains ambiguous. Trimming took off 2 bases at V and 1 base at J, with 5 bases between the two ends. Germline lookup yields CDR1 SGHTA and CDR2 FQGNSA. This CDR3 is 13 amino acids long.

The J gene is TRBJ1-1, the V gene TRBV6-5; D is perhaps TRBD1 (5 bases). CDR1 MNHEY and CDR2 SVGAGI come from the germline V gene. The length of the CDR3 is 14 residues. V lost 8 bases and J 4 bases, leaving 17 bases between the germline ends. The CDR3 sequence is CASLVQGVGTEAFF. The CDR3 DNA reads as TGTGCCAGCTTGGTGCAGGGTGTGGGCACTGAAGCTTTCTTT.

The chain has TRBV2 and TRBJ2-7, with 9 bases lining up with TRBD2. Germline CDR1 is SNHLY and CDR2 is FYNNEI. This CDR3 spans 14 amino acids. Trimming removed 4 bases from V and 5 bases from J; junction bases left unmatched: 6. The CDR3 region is CASSVGGRANEQYF. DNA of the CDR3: TGTGCCAGCAGTGTTGGCGGGAGGGCTAACGAGCAGTACTTC.

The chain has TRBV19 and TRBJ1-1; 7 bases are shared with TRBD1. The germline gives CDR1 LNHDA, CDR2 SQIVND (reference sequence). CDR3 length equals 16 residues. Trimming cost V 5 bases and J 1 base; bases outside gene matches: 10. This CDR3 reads CASSPYRGLRNTEAFF. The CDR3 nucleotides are TGTGCCAGTAGTCCTTACAGGGGATTACGGAACACTGAAGCTTTCTTT.

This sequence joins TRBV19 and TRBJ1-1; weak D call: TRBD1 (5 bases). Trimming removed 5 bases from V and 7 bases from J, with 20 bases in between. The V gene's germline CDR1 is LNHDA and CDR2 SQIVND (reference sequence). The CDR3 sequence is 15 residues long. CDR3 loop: CASSLLRQSIGEAFF. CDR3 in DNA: TGTGCCAGTAGTTTACTTCGACAGAGTATCGGTGAAGCTTTCTTT.

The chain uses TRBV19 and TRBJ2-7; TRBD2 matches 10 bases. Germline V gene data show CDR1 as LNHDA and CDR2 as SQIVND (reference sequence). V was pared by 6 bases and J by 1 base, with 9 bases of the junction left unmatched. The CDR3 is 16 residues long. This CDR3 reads CASSPSTSGVSYEQYF. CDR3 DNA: TGTGCCAGTAGCCCCTCTACTAGCGGGGTTTCCTACGAGCAGTACTTC.

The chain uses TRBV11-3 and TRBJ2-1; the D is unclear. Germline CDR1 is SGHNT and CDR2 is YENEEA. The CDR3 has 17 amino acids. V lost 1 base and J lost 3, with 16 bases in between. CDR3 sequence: CASSLARPQASYNEQFF. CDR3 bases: TGTGCCAGCAGCTTAGCCAGACCACAAGCCAGCTACAATGAGCAGTTCTTC.

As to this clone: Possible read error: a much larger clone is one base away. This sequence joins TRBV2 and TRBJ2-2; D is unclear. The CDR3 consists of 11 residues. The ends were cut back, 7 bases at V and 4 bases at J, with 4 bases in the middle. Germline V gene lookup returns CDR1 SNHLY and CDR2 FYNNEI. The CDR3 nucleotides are TGTGCCAGCAAAGGCACCGGGGAGCTGTTTTTT. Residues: CASKGTGELFF.

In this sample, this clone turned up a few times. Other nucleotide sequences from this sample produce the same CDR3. The CDR3: CASSPQGQNEKLFF. CDR3 DNA sequence: TGTGCCAGCTCACCACAGGGACAGAATGAAAAACTGTTTTTT. This sequence joins TRBV18 and TRBJ1-4; 7 positions agree with TRBD1. The germline gives CDR1 KGHSH, CDR2 LQKENI. The junction had 1 base not matched to a gene; V was cut back by 1 base and J by 5 bases. This CDR3 comprises 14 residues.

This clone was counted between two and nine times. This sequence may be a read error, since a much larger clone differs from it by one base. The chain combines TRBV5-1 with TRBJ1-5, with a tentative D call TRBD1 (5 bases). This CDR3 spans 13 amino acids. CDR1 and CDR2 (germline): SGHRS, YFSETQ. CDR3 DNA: TGCGCCAGCAGCCGGGACGGGGGTCAGCCCCAGCGTTTT. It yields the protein CASSRDGGQPQRF.